This T cell receptor (beta chain) was recorded in a study of response to subunit inactivated influenza vaccine. Points from the study as a whole: Only a handful of new T cells, the authors suggested, are recruited with each seasonal influenza vaccination.

Trimming shortened V by 2 bases and J by 8 bases, and 10 bases separated the two germline ends. Germline CDR1 and CDR2: SGHDT and YYEEEE. This CDR3 is 13 amino acids long. This clonotype was counted only a few times. The antigen remains unidentified. TCRdb passed the RT-PCR reads through MiXCR, listing each CDR3 protein once. The data show 530,000 or so distinct CDR3 sequences, 11% to 15% seen once. Sequenced material: PBMCs from blood, taken roughly 12 days after vaccination. The TCR sequence derives from a man aged 45-60 years who received an inactivated influenza vaccine. V and J are TRBV5-6 and TRBJ2-2, with D uncertain. As DNA, the CDR3 is TGTGCCAGCAGCTTCATCGGTCCTGGGGAGCTGTTTTTT. This codes for CASSFIGPGELFF.